Given below is one TCR beta chain in context. No cognate antigen has been identified for it. No qualities accompany the bases; no much larger clone lies one base away. V lost 6 bases and J lost 3 bases, and the count of bases not matched to a germline gene is 8. The CDR3 starts with the cysteine, ends with the phenylalanine, and has 14 residues. Solely the CDR3 DNA is kept, with 42 bases framed from the first base. According to the germline V gene (reference sequence), CDR1 reads MNHNY and CDR2 reads SVGAGI. The sample comes from a study of blood T cell repertoires in COVID-19 (dated by TCRdb to between 2020 and 2021). With regard to the full study: Samples from collaborators originated in the United States, Italy and Spain and spanned both the acute and convalescent phases of COVID-19. The prospective study material was composed of cDNA or gDNA derived from T cells, B-cell-depleted T cells, or PBMCs. Deeply sampled blood TCRbeta repertoires from subjects exposed to, actively infected with, or recovered from COVID-19 were included in the dataset. The repertoires were released in a freely available public database intended as a resource for research on the immune response to SARS-CoV-2. Samples came from the ongoing ImmuneRACE study (first 160 participants) plus 1,254 subjects from 6 global collaborators. The sample metadata nearly always contained a de-identified subject ID, COVID-19 status, age in years and sex. Where available, HLA class I and class II types were taken from metadata supplied by the sample provider and were not determined by assay-based typing.

Participants in the prospective study were aged about 18 to 95 years, lived in 20 to 30 United States geographic areas, and enrolled through a virtual design. Cohort assignment in the prospective study relied on participant-reported clinical history from a screening survey and a study questionnaire. In the prospective study, whole blood, serum and a nasopharyngeal or oropharyngeal swab were collected from each participant by mobile phlebotomists. Participants in the prospective study had the option to provide additional blood draws and questionnaires over a roughly 2-month period. Before DNA extraction, blood samples from the prospective study were shipped at room temperature or frozen. On the study overall, not on this receptor specifically: Clinical and demographic metadata were provided uncurated, with the amount varying by source and participant.

The immunoSEQ Assay, a bias-controlled multiplex PCR, was used to amplify TCRbeta CDR3 regions from genomic DNA. The source study handled its data this way. The number of nucleated cells in each sample was estimated by amplification of reference gene primers within the assay. To quantify the absolute abundance of each unique TCRbeta CDR3 rearrangement, sequence reads were collapsed and filtered. For each sample, productive Simpson clonality was calculated as the square root of Simpson's diversity index across productive rearrangements. Entries here come from immuneACCESS through TCRdb and include only in-frame sequences with V and J called. Some clones fail to appear in such tables; in the studies checked, an unresolved V gene covers under half of the shortfall, and the cause of the remainder is unknown. V, J and clone size reflect that table, while D and trimming were determined from the DNA. For this sample the table gives 350,000 to 550,000 clones, of which around nine tenths were detected only once. In total, the top ten clones hold roughly 1.8% of the sample.

Material for sequencing was PBMCs or T cells enriched from blood (not recorded which). Recombination connected TRBV6-6 to TRBJ2-7, and 7 junctional nucleotides match TRBD2. The receptor comes from a woman aged 18-35 years with acute COVID-19. The DNA sequence is TGTGCCAGCAGCGAACTAGCGACCGTCTACGAGCAGTACTTC. It translates to CASSELATVYEQYF.